This TCR beta chain was recovered during a study of control samples from healthy donors and cancer patients. The repertoire was sequenced with immunoSEQ multiplex PCR; TCRdb's copy has only in-frame clones and lacks some. The sample records roughly 83,000 clones, 82% being singletons. Material for sequencing was blood. The clonotype comes from a woman aged 60 to 75 in good health.

As DNA, the CDR3 is TGTGCCAGCAGAACAGGGCCCTCTGGAAACACCATATATTTT. This sequence encodes CASRTGPSGNTIYF. The chain couples TRBV7-9 to TRBJ1-3; D may be TRBD1 (6 bases). The CDR3 has 14 residues. Germline CDR1 SEHNR, CDR2 FQNEAQ (reference sequence). The germline V and J ends were trimmed by 6 bases and 0 bases, with 9 bases remaining between them.